This T cell receptor beta chain was recorded in a study of T cells in Graves' hyperthyroidism and ophthalmopathy. Study as a whole: The blood sample was taken at first diagnosis, before treatment began. Overall study findings and caveats: In blood, most of the thyroid clonotypes expanded above 0.001 were also present.

The CDR3 covers 13 residues. Trimming took 3 bases from V and 3 from J, leaving 10 bases between them. Germline V gene data show CDR1 as SGHNT and CDR2 as YYREEE (reference sequence). RNA transcripts served as the template for amplifying TCR beta CDR3 regions. The study used the HTBI primer set for a first-round RT-PCR of the TCR CDR3. TCRdb called the multiplex PCR reads again in MiXCR, with one record for every CDR3 protein. The sample has some 320,000 distinct CDR3 sequences; roughly an eighth are singletons. This clonotype was detected a few times. Its antigen remains unknown. The rearrangement joins TRBV5-4 to TRBJ2-7; D is perhaps TRBD1 (6 bases). The sequenced sample was blood. This receptor was taken from a woman aged 40 to 49 with Graves' ophthalmopathy. The CDR3 sequence: CASSSGDHYEQYF. For the CDR3, the DNA is TGTGCCAGCAGCTCAGGGGACCACTACGAGCAGTACTTC.